These T cell receptor beta chains were read from a single sample in a study of graft-versus-host responses after intestinal transplantation. Here immunoSEQ multiplex PCR was the method, and the copy in TCRdb shows in-frame clones only, minus some. The sample yields approximately 5,800 clones, 25% to 30% seen once. The specimen was alloreactive CD4+ T cells from a mixed lymphocyte reaction culture, collected before transplantation. These receptors were collected from a human patient who was an organ donor for intestinal transplantation. The conserved cysteine and the conserved F or W are not part of the CDR3 here.

J gene | V gene | CDR3 protein
TRBJ1-1 | TRBV6-4 | ASSLGPNTEAF
TRBJ2-3 | TRBV6-5 | ASKELGGGTDTQY
TRBJ1-1 | TRBV6-9 | ASQGPLEAF
TRBJ1-5 | TRBV9 | ASSVGYSNQPQH
TRBJ1-1 | TRBV7-9 | ASSLVVLNTEAF
TRBJ2-3 | TRBV23-1 | ASSPTEFTDTQY
TRBJ2-3 | TRBV11-3 | ASSLGGRLAGASDTQY
TRBJ1-2 | TRBV6-5 | ASSYSGAYYGYT
TRBJ2-3 | TRBV2 | ASTRSTDTQY
TRBJ2-1 | TRBV4-3 | ASSQLGRVDEQF
TRBJ2-5 | TRBV27 | ASSPGLAGGPKY
TRBJ2-3 | TRBV5-5 | ASSSPGTDTQY
TRBJ2-1 | TRBV6-1 | ASSERTSGSVNYNEQF
TRBJ2-3 | TRBV7-2 | ASSSSGGRADTQY
TRBJ2-7 | TRBV5-4 | ASSLGPSPYYEQY
TRBJ1-5 | TRBV6-8 | ASRQGNQPQH
TRBJ2-7 | TRBV19 | ASTGLAGTEQY
TRBJ1-1 | TRBV10-3 | AISGTGNTEAF
TRBJ1-1 | TRBV25-1 | ASSPHQAMNTEAF
TRBJ2-7 | TRBV2 | ASSLGGRTYEQY
TRBJ2-5 | TRBV7-2 | ASSLALGLASETQY
TRBJ2-3 | TRBV9 | ASSVGLAGGVTTDTQY
TRBJ2-7 | TRBV6-9 | ASRQTGGYEQY
TRBJ2-3 | TRBV5-1 | ASSLVTPSSTDTQY
TRBJ1-2 | TRBV7-9 | ASSLVQGYGYT
TRBJ1-2 | TRBV5-6 | ASSWPSGADYGYT
TRBJ2-3 | TRBV30 | AWSGGPLTDTQY
TRBJ1-3 | TRBV4-1 | ASSLTPANSGNTIY
TRBJ1-1 | TRBV6-6 | ASSYSRTGGTEAF
TRBJ1-1 | TRBV5-1 | ASSLAGGGIVNTEAF
TRBJ2-1 | TRBV18 | ASSPGTYNEQF
TRBJ1-2 | TRBV4-1 | ASSQATGEGYT
TRBJ2-7 | TRBV4-2 | ASSQLGQGAHEQY
TRBJ2-1 | TRBV10-1 | ASSQLASSGSNEQF